The clone carrying this T cell receptor (beta chain) showed up just a few times. Other DNA sequences within the sample encode an identical CDR3. PCR employed 60 Vbeta and 13 Jbeta primers. Sequencing used immunoSEQ multiplex PCR; TCRdb keeps in-frame clones, though not all of them. Of about 210,000 clones in the sample, around four fifths were seen once. From germline, CDR1 is SGHRS and CDR2 YFSETQ. The trim removed 7 bases at V and 3 bases at J, leaving 4 bases unmatched. CDR3 length equals 13 residues. This record belongs to a study of cytomegalovirus exposure and HLA in healthy donors. The chain carries TRBV5-1 and TRBJ2-5, with 9 bases fitting TRBD1. Sequenced material: PBMCs. This receptor was taken from a boy between 10 and 17 years old in good health and CMV-seronegative. In DNA form, the CDR3 reads TGCGCCAGCTCTAGGACAGGGGAAGAGACCCAGTACTTC. Protein: CASSRTGEETQYF.